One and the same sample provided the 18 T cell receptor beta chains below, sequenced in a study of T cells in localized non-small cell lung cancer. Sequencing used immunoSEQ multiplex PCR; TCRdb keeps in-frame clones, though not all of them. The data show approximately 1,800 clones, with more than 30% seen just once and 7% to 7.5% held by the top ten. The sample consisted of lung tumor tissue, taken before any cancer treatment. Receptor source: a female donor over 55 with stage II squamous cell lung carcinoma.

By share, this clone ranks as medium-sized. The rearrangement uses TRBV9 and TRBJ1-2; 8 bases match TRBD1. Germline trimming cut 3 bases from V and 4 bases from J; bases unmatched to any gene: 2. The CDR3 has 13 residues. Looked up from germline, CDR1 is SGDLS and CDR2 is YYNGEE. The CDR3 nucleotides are TGTGCCAGCAGCGCAGGGACAGGCTATGGCTACACCTTC. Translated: CASSAGTGYGYTF.

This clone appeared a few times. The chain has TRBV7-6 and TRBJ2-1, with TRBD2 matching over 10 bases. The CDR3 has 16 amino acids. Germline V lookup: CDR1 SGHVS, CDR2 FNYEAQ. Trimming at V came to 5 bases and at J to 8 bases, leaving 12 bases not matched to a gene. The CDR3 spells CASSRIPSGSDDEQFF. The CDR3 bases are TGTGCCAGCAGCCGGATTCCTAGCGGGAGCGACGATGAGCAGTTCTTC.

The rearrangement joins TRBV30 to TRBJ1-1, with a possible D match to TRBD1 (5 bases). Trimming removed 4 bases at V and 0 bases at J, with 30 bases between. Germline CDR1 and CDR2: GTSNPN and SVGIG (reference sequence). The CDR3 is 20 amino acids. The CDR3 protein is CAWKYTIPTWGGGLNTEAFF. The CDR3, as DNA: TGTGCCTGGAAATACACTATACCGACTTGGGGCGGGGGGTTGAACACTGAAGCTTTCTTT. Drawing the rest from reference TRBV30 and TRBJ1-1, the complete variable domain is SQTIHQWPATLVQPVGSPLSLECTVEGTSNPNLYWYRQAAGRGLQLLFYSVGIGQISSEVPQNLSASRPQDRQFILSSKKLLLSDSGFYLCAWKYTIPTWGGGLNTEAFFGQGTRLTVV.

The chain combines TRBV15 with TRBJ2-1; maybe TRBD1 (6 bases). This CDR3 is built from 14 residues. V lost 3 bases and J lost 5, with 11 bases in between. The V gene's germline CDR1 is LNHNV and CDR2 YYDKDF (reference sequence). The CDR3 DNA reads TGTGCCACCAGCAGGACAGGAGTCCACAATGAGCAGTTCTTC. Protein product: CATSRTGVHNEQFF.

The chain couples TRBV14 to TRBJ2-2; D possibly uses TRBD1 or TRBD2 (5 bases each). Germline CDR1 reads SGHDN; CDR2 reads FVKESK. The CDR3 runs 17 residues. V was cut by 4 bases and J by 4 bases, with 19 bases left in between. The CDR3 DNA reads TGTGCCAGCAGCCCAAGACCAGGGAGAAGTAGCACCGGGGAGCTGTTTTTT. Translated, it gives CASSPRPGRSSTGELFF.

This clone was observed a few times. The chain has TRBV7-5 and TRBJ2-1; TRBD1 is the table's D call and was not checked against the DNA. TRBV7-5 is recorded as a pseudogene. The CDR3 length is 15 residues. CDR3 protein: CASSLDWLAGNEQFF. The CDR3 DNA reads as TGTGCCAGCAGCTTAGATTGGCTGGCAGGGAATGAGCAGTTCTTC.

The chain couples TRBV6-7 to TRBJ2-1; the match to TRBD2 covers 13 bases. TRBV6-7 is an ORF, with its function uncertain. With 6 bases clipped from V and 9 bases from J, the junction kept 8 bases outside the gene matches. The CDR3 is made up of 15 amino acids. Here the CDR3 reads CASRALAGGPGEQFF. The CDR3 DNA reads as TGTGCCAGCAGGGCACTAGCGGGAGGGCCAGGTGAGCAGTTCTTC.

The CDR3 nucleotides read TGTGCCGGTATGGACAGCGGCTATGGCTACACCTTC. This encodes CAGMDSGYGYTF. The chain employs TRBV19 and TRBJ1-2; a possible D gene is TRBD1 (6 bases). Trimming removed 11 bases from V and 4 bases from J, with 14 bases in between. Germline CDR1 and CDR2: LNHDA and SQIVND (reference sequence). There are 12 residues in the CDR3.

CDR3 sequence reads: CAWGASSDTQYF. The CDR3 DNA reads TGTGCCTGGGGGGCTAGTAGCGATACGCAGTATTTT. The chain recombines TRBV30 with TRBJ2-3, with D maybe TRBD1 (5 bases). Trimming cost V 5 bases and J 6 bases, with 12 bases left between them. This CDR3 has 12 residues. From germline, CDR1 is GTSNPN and CDR2 SVGIG (reference sequence).

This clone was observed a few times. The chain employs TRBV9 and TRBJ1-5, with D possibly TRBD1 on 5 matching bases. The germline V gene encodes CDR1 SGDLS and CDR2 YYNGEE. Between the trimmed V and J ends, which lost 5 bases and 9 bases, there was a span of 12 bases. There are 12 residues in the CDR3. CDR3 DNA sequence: TGTGCCAGCAGTTTTGGGGGACGGCCCCAGCATTTT. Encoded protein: CASSFGGRPQHF.

CDR3 bases: TGTGCCAGCTCACCTATGGCAGGGGCTAGCTCCTACGAGCAGTACTTC. Encoded protein: CASSPMAGASSYEQYF. V is TRBV18 and J is TRBJ2-7, with D possibly matching TRBD1 (6 bases). The CDR3 is 16 amino acids. The germline gives CDR1 KGHSH, CDR2 LQKENI. Deletions cut 3 bases from V and 0 bases from J, with 15 bases between.

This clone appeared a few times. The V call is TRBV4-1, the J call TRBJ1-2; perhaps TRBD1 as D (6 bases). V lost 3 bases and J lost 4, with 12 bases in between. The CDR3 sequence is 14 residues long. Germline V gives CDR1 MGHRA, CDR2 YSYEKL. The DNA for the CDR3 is TGCGCCAGCAGCCAGGGGGCAGGGTCCTATGGCTACACCTTC. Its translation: CASSQGAGSYGYTF.

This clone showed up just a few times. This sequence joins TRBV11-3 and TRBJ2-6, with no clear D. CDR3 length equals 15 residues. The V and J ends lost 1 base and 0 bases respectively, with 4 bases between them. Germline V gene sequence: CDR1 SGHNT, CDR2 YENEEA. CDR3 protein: CASSLGVSGANVLTF. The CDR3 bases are TGTGCCAGCAGCTTAGGTGTCTCTGGGGCCAACGTCCTGACTTTC.

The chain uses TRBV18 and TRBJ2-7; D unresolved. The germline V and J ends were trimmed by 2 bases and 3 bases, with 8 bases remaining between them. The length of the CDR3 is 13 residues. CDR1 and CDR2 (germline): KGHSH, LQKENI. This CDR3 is CASSPGTFYEQYF. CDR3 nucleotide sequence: TGTGCCAGCTCACCAGGTACCTTCTACGAGCAGTACTTC.

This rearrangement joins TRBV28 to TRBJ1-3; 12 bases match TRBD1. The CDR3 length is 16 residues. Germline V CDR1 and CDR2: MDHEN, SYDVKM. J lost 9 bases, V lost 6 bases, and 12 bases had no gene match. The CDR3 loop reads CASSPPGTGGKGTIYF. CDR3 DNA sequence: TGTGCCAGCAGCCCTCCCGGGACAGGGGGCAAGGGCACCATATATTTT.

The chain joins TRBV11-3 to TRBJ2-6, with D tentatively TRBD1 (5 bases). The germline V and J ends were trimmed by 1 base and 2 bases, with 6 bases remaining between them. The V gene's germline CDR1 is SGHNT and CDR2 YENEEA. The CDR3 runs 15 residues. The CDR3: CASSLVGAGANVLTF. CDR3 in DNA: TGTGCCAGCAGCTTAGTAGGGGCTGGGGCCAACGTCCTGACTTTC. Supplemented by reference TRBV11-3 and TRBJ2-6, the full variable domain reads EAGVVQSPRYKIIEKKQPVAFWCNPISGHNTLYWYLQNLGQGPELLIRYENEEAVDDSQLPKDRFSAERLKGVDSTLKIQPAELGDSAVYLCASSLVGAGANVLTFGAGSRLTVL.

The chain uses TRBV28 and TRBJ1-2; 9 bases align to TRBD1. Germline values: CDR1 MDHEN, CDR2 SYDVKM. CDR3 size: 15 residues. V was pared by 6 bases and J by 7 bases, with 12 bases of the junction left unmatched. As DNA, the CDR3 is TGTGCCAGCAGACAACCGGGACAGGGAACAGGTGGCTACACCTTC. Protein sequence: CASRQPGQGTGGYTF.

The CDR3 loop reads CAWLATPGETQYF. CDR3 bases: TGTGCCTGGTTGGCGACCCCAGGGGAGACCCAGTACTTC. The chain is built from TRBV30 and TRBJ2-5, with a tentative D call TRBD1 (5 bases). CDR1 and CDR2 (germline): GTSNPN, SVGIG (reference sequence). Deletions cut 5 bases from V and 5 bases from J, with 15 bases between. The CDR3 is 13 amino acids.